This TCR beta chain comes out of a study of control samples from healthy donors and cancer patients. Per germline, CDR1 MGHRA and CDR2 YSYEKL. Deletions cut 1 base from V and 3 bases from J, with 12 bases between. The CDR3 is 15 residues long. Clones were sequenced by immunoSEQ multiplex PCR, and TCRdb holds only the in-frame ones, with some missing. Here the sample spans around 50,000 clones, approximately 95% being singletons. The receptor was derived from a woman in her twenties or thirties in good health. Material: blood. The chain joins TRBV4-1 to TRBJ1-1; D gene uncertain. The CDR3 DNA sequence: TGCGCCAGCAGCCAAGTCGGAGTTTTGGACACTGAAGCTTTCTTT. The encoded protein is CASSQVGVLDTEAFF.